The T cell receptor (beta chain) described here comes from a study of T-cell reconstitution after alpha-beta-depleted transplantation in children. Concerning this clonotype itself: Antigen specificity is unknown.

Study findings and constraints: Reports say that about two months after transplant, the alpha-beta T cells came out of several hundred graft clones that had expanded. When one year had passed after transplant, most T-cell counts and diversity came from newly produced T cells.

Unique molecular identifiers were built into the TCRbeta library. TCRdb used MiXCR to reprocess the PCR reads, holding one entry per CDR3 protein. The sample consists of 70,000 to 95,000 distinct CDR3 sequences, around 18% of them appearing once. In germline, CDR1 is SGHVS, CDR2 FQNEAQ. This CDR3 region has 17 residues. V was cut by 1 base and J by 2 bases, with 18 bases left in between. The chain carries TRBV7-8 and TRBJ2-7, with unresolved D. The sequence came from a male patient aged 2-15 years who had a stem cell transplant for acute lymphoblastic leukemia, so the T cells may come from the graft donor. This specimen was PBMCs, mostly from graft donor cells, taken 360 days after TCRalphabeta/CD19-depleted stem cell transplant. CDR3 nucleotide sequence: TGTGCCAGCAGCTTAGTAGGCAGGCACTACCTCCCCTACGAGCAGTACTTC. It translates to CASSLVGRHYLPYEQYF.